This TCR beta chain derives from a study of glioma-infiltrating T cells after dendritic cell vaccination. Whole-study findings and limits: Survival was not directly related to TCR clonality in these patients.

Between the trimmed V and J ends, which lost 0 bases and 1 base, there was a span of 10 bases. CDR1 is SGHVS and CDR2 is FQNEAQ in the germline V gene. This CDR3 has 15 amino acids. This table comes from immunoSEQ multiplex PCR, and its TCRdb copy is limited to in-frame clones, with some not included. This sample yields some 110,000 clones, of which nearly 90% are seen a single time; approximately 2.7% belongs to the top ten. As for time point: after dendritic cell vaccination, including at tumor progression/relapse. Before vaccination, two weeks after the third vaccination, and at progression, PBMC were collected. Points on this clone: Antigen unknown.

The sequence came from a human donor with glioblastoma. The material was blood, obtained after dendritic cell vaccination. The chain recombines TRBV7-8 with TRBJ2-7; D may be TRBD1 (7 bases). The CDR3 nucleotides are TGTGCCAGCAGCTTAGCCGCAGGGGGGTCCTACGAGCAGTACTTC. Residues: CASSLAAGGSYEQYF.